This entry lists 29 T cell receptor beta chains sequenced from one sample in a study of T cells in women clearing cervical HPV infection. This table comes from immunoSEQ multiplex PCR, and its TCRdb copy is limited to in-frame clones, with some not included. The sample totals over 30,000 clones; its top ten clones hold 4.8%. The sample taken for sequencing was blood buffy coat. These receptors came from a woman between 18 and 69 years old with a cervical HPV16 infection that either progressed to CIN3+ or cleared (not recorded which).

Concerning this clone itself: The read falls 3 residues short of the CDR3 end, and the missing part is taken from the germline J gene. V usage is TRBV19 and J usage is TRBJ1-5; D gene uncertain. Trimming removed 1 base from V and 2 bases from J, with 15 bases in between. This CDR3 region has 17 residues. Germline CDR1 is LNHDA and CDR2 is SQIVND (reference sequence). CDR3 DNA, as far as it was read: TGTGCCAGTAGTATAGTTCGACGGGGAATCCGCAATCAGCCC. Amino acid sequence: CASSIVRRGIRNQP. The CDR3 in full is CASSIVRRGIRNQPQHF.

As to this clone: The observed sequence ends 3 residues before the CDR3 terminus, with the missing tail filled in from the germline J gene. The V call is TRBV7-9, the J call TRBJ2-5; 8 positions match TRBD2. Germline trimming cut 5 bases from V and 4 bases from J; bases unmatched to any gene: 3. The germline V gene encodes CDR1 SEHNR and CDR2 FQNEAQ (reference sequence). CDR3 length equals 13 residues. The CDR3 spells CASSRGGPETQYF. The sequenced part of the CDR3 DNA is TGTGCCAGCAGCCGGGGGGGCCCAGAGACC.

As to this clone: The read ends 3 residues shy of where the CDR3 ends; the end is completed using the germline J gene. V usage is TRBV19 and J usage is TRBJ1-2; the D gene is possibly TRBD1 (6 bases). The CDR3 runs to 14 residues. CDR1 and CDR2 (germline): LNHDA, SQIVND (reference sequence). CDR3 protein: CASSITGGAQDYTF. CDR3 bases read: TGTGCCAGTAGTATAACTGGGGGGGCGCAAGAC.

Turning to this clone: The read terminates 3 residues ahead of where the CDR3 ends, so the germline J gene completes it. This chain links TRBV10-3 with TRBJ2-3; TRBD1 aligns across 7 bases. The ends lost 2 bases at V and 1 base at J; junction bases unmatched: 6. The CDR3 has 16 residues. Germline assignment: CDR1 ENHRY and CDR2 SYGVKD. Incomplete CDR3 DNA: TGTGCCATCAGTGAGCTCCCCCAGGGGGGCACAGATACG. This encodes CAISELPQGGTDT. The CDR3, in full, reads CAISELPQGGTDTQYF.

A remark on this clone: The read stops 3 residues short of the end of the CDR3; the missing end is completed from the germline J gene. V is TRBV6-2 or TRBV6-3 and J is TRBJ2-3; a possible D gene is TRBD1 (6 bases). The CDR3 extends over 15 amino acids. CDR1 MNHEY and CDR2 SVGEGT come from the germline V gene. The V end lost 7 bases, the J end lost 4 bases, and 18 bases lay between the germline ends. The part of the CDR3 DNA that was read is TGTGCCAGCACCGATGACTGGGGGCGGGCAGATACG. It encodes CASTDDWGRADT. The CDR3 reads in full as CASTDDWGRADTQYF.

With regard to this clone: The CDR3 is cut off 3 residues early in the read; its end comes from the germline J gene. The chain carries TRBV29-1 and TRBJ2-5; 7 bases agree with TRBD1. The CDR3 covers 13 residues. From germline, CDR1 is SQVTM and CDR2 ANQGSEA. The trim removed 5 bases at V and 5 bases at J, leaving 8 bases unmatched. The CDR3 here is CSVRGYRGETQYF. The CDR3 DNA, read in part, is TGCAGCGTTCGGGGCTACAGGGGCGAGACC.

Turning to this clone: The CDR3 goes on 3 residues after the read ends, and that part is filled in from the germline J gene. The chain recombines TRBV10-3 with TRBJ2-5, with D possibly matching TRBD2 (7 bases). The CDR3 length is 13 residues. Germline CDR1 ENHRY, CDR2 SYGVKD. The germline V and J ends were trimmed by 10 bases and 4 bases, with 16 bases remaining between them. The CDR3 here is CATRGGVVETQYF. CDR3 DNA, as far as it was read: TGTGCCACCCGAGGGGGGGTTGTAGAGACC.

About this clone itself: The read falls 3 residues short of the CDR3 end, and the missing part is taken from the germline J gene. This sample also contains other DNA sequences that code for the same CDR3. This rearrangement joins TRBV20-1 to TRBJ2-2; the match to TRBD2 covers 9 bases. The CDR3 has 14 residues. Germline values: CDR1 DFQATT, CDR2 SNEGSKA (reference sequence). With 1 base clipped from V and 3 bases from J, the junction kept 0 bases outside the gene matches. The CDR3 here is CSARGTSDTGELFF. The CDR3 bases that were read are TGCAGTGCTAGAGGGACTAGCGACACCGGGGAG.

As concerns this clone: The missing CDR3 end, 3 residues past where the read stops, is filled in from the germline J gene. This chain connects TRBV5-1 to TRBJ1-4; D possibly corresponds to TRBD1 (6 bases). V lost 0 bases, J lost 8 bases, and 14 bases lay in between. This CDR3 contains 15 residues. Germline CDR1 reads SGHRS; CDR2 reads YFSETQ. The CDR3 DNA, read in part, is TGCGCCAGCAGCTTGGTGGCAGGGGTCAGAGAAAAA. Protein: CASSLVAGVREK. The complete CDR3 reads CASSLVAGVREKLFF.

As concerns this clone: Read coverage stops 3 residues before the CDR3 terminus; the germline J gene supplies the remainder. The chain carries TRBV5-4 and TRBJ1-1, with TRBD1 matching over 9 bases. The germline V gene has CDR1 SGHNT and CDR2 YYREEE (reference sequence). V lost 0 bases, J lost 4 bases, and 4 bases stayed unmatched. The CDR3 sequence is 15 residues long. The CDR3 bases that were read are TGTGCCAGCAGCTTGGAAGGGACAGGGCTCACTGAA. It specifies CASSLEGTGLTE. The full-length CDR3 reads as CASSLEGTGLTEAFF.

Note on this clone: The read comes to an end 3 residues before the CDR3 does, leaving the germline J gene to fill in the end. This chain joins TRBV20-1 and TRBJ2-3, with 13 bases fitting TRBD2. The CDR3 runs 14 residues. Germline CDR1 DFQATT, CDR2 SNEGSKA (reference sequence). The chain's CDR3 is CSAVLAGGPITQYF. Incomplete CDR3 DNA: TGCAGTGCTGTACTAGCGGGGGGGCCTATAACG.

As concerns this clone: The sequence runs out 3 residues before the end of the CDR3; the remainder is reconstructed from the germline J gene. The chain recombines TRBV19 with TRBJ1-1, with 9 bases identical to TRBD1. This CDR3 has 14 residues. Germline V gene data show CDR1 as LNHDA and CDR2 as SQIVND (reference sequence). With 5 bases clipped from V and 5 bases from J, the junction kept 6 bases outside the gene matches. The sequenced CDR3 bases are TGTGCCAGTAGTGTGGACAGGGGAAGGACTGAA. Translation gives CASSVDRGRTE. The CDR3 in its entirety is CASSVDRGRTEAFF.

Note on this clone: The read terminates 3 residues before the CDR3 end, so the remaining end is supplied by the germline J gene. The gene calls are TRBV5-4 and TRBJ2-1, with 10 bases lining up with TRBD1. Losses at the gene ends were 2 bases for V and 8 bases for J; bases not matched to a gene: 7. Germline V gene lookup returns CDR1 SGHNT and CDR2 YYREEE (reference sequence). The CDR3 sequence is 15 residues long. CDR3 DNA (partial): TGTGCCAGCAGCTTACTGACAGGGGGCACGGATGAG. Residues: CASSLLTGGTDE. The entire CDR3 protein reads CASSLLTGGTDEQFF.

For this clone: The read ends 3 residues early relative to the CDR3; the germline J gene fills the gap. V is TRBV5-1 and J is TRBJ2-3, with 11 bases identical to TRBD2. The trim removed 4 bases at V and 2 bases at J, leaving 6 bases unmatched. The CDR3 is 16 amino acids. The germline gives CDR1 SGHRS, CDR2 YFSETQ. Incomplete CDR3 DNA: TGCGCCAGCAGCGACTGGACTAGCGGGTTCACAGATACG. Translation gives CASSDWTSGFTDT. The CDR3 in its entirety is CASSDWTSGFTDTQYF.

As to this clone: The DNA ends 3 residues before the CDR3 does, and the rest of the CDR3 is filled in from the germline J gene. The J gene is TRBJ1-1, the V gene TRBV20-1; TRBD1 agrees at 7 bases. The CDR3 covers 12 residues. Germline-derived CDR1 and CDR2 are DFQATT and SNEGSKA (reference sequence). J gave up 3 bases and V 2 bases, and 0 bases lay outside the gene matches. This CDR3 is CSARTGDTEAFF. The covered CDR3 bases are TGCAGTGCTAGAACAGGGGACACTGAA.

With regard to this clone: The read gets to within 3 residues of the CDR3 end, and the germline J gene fills in the rest. The chain recombines TRBV20-1 with TRBJ1-1; TRBD1 matches at 11 bases. This CDR3 is 16 amino acids long. Germline V gives CDR1 DFQATT, CDR2 SNEGSKA (reference sequence). J was trimmed by 3 bases and V by 1 base; bases with no gene match: 7. The sequenced part of the CDR3 DNA is TGCAGTGCTAGAGGTGGGGACAGGGGGGGGGACACTGAA. Residues: CSARGGDRGGDTE. The entire CDR3 protein reads CSARGGDRGGDTEAFF.

On this clone: The observed sequence ends 3 residues before the CDR3 terminus, with the missing tail filled in from the germline J gene. This rearrangement joins TRBV10-3 to TRBJ2-7; D perhaps matches TRBD2 (7 bases). Germline lookup yields CDR1 ENHRY and CDR2 SYGVKD. Trimming shortened V by 10 bases and J by 5 bases, and 15 bases separated the two germline ends. The CDR3 is 12 amino acids. The CDR3 reads CASSRGADEQYF. The sequenced part of the CDR3 DNA is TGTGCCAGCTCCCGGGGGGCCGACGAG.

As for this clone: The read stops 3 residues short of the end of the CDR3; the missing end is completed from the germline J gene. The V and J genes are TRBV20-1 and TRBJ2-3; TRBD2 agrees at 12 bases. The V and J ends lost 1 base and 4 bases, in that order; junction bases with no gene match: 6. Germline V gene sequence: CDR1 DFQATT, CDR2 SNEGSKA (reference sequence). The CDR3 is 16 amino acids. The CDR3 DNA, read in part, is TGCAGTGCTAGAGTACCTAGCGGGGGGGCATCAGATACG. Protein product: CSARVPSGGASDT. In full, the CDR3 reads CSARVPSGGASDTQYF.

Of note for this clone: The read finishes 3 residues shy of the CDR3 end, and the germline J gene is used to complete it. This chain uses TRBV11-1 with TRBJ1-2; TRBD1 aligns across 9 bases. This CDR3 has 15 residues. Unmatched junction bases numbered 13, after V lost 8 bases and J lost 6 bases. Germline V gives CDR1 SGHAT, CDR2 FQDESV (reference sequence). The DNA read from the CDR3 is TGTGCCAGCGGACCTAGGGGGGACAGGGTCGATGGC. This codes for CASGPRGDRVDG. The whole CDR3 protein reads CASGPRGDRVDGYTF.

Comment on this clone: The read ends 3 residues shy of where the CDR3 ends; the end is completed using the germline J gene. J is TRBJ1-2 and V is TRBV2, with 8 bases that match TRBD1. The CDR3 totals 15 residues. Germline CDR1 is SNHLY and CDR2 is FYNNEI. Trimming cost V 6 bases and J 4 bases; bases outside gene matches: 10. The CDR3 protein is CASRAPAGTGYGYTF. The CDR3 bases that were read are TGTGCCAGCAGGGCGCCGGCTGGGACAGGCTATGGC.

Details on this clone: The read ends 3 residues early relative to the CDR3; the germline J gene fills the gap. The chain has TRBV5-1 and TRBJ1-1, with D possibly matching TRBD1 (5 bases). V gave up 0 bases and J gave up 0 bases, with 12 bases separating them. The germline V gene encodes CDR1 SGHRS and CDR2 YFSETQ. This CDR3 has 16 amino acids. The CDR3 spells CASSLGGGRMNTEAFF. CDR3 bases read: TGCGCCAGCAGCTTGGGGGGGGGACGGATGAACACTGAA.

As regards this clone: Coverage ceases 3 residues before the CDR3 finishes, and the germline J gene fills in the end. The gene calls are TRBV19 and TRBJ1-5, with D uncertain. V was clipped by 6 bases and J by 3 bases, with 18 bases between them. Germline V lookup: CDR1 LNHDA, CDR2 SQIVND (reference sequence). CDR3 length: 16 residues. CDR3 DNA (partial): TGTGCCAGTAGCTTGGGCAAGCAGATAAACAATCAGCCC. Residues: CASSLGKQINNQP. In full, the CDR3 reads CASSLGKQINNQPQHF.

As concerns this clone: The read terminates 3 residues before the CDR3 end, so the remaining end is supplied by the germline J gene. V is TRBV5-4 and J is TRBJ2-5; D uncertain. This CDR3 comprises 13 residues. Germline values: CDR1 SGHNT, CDR2 YYREEE (reference sequence). With 2 bases removed from V and 1 base from J, the gap between germline ends came to 6 bases. Incomplete CDR3 DNA: TGTGCCAGCAGCTTAGGCACCCAAGAGACC. This sequence encodes CASSLGTQET. The complete CDR3 protein is CASSLGTQETQYF.

As regards this clone: The sequenced fragment ends 3 residues before the CDR3 boundary, so the rest is inferred from the germline J gene. The chain has TRBV5-1 and TRBJ2-7; 10 positions match TRBD1. The V and J ends lost 4 bases and 0 bases, in that order; junction bases with no gene match: 7. This CDR3 is built from 16 residues. Germline values: CDR1 SGHRS, CDR2 YFSETQ. The CDR3 sequence: CASSPGQGGNSYEQYF. The sequenced part of the CDR3 DNA is TGCGCCAGCAGCCCCGGACAGGGGGGGAACTCCTACGAG. The full variable domain, with the rest looked up from reference TRBV5-1 and TRBJ2-7, is KAGVTQTPRYLIKTRGQQVTLSCSPISGHRSVSWYQQTPGQGLQFLFEYFSETQRNKGNFPGRFSGRQFSNSRSEMNVSTLELGDSALYLCASSPGQGGNSYEQYFGPGTRLTVT.

As to this clone: Coverage ceases 3 residues before the CDR3 finishes, and the germline J gene fills in the end. This sequence joins TRBV12-3 or TRBV12-4 and TRBJ1-4; the D gene is possibly TRBD1 (5 bases). This CDR3 has 15 amino acids. V gave up 4 bases and J gave up 4 bases, with 13 bases separating them. The CDR3 loop reads CASSSPTGSNEKLFF. Partial CDR3 DNA: TGTGCCAGCAGTTCACCTACAGGTAGTAATGAAAAA.

A note on this clone: The read gets to within 3 residues of the CDR3 end, and the germline J gene fills in the rest. The chain is built from TRBV13 and TRBJ2-2; 7 bases agree with TRBD2. J lost 2 bases, V lost 5 bases, and 8 bases had no gene match. From germline, CDR1 is PRHDT and CDR2 FYEKMQ (reference sequence). This CDR3 has 16 amino acids. The CDR3 is CASSHGTTLNTGELFF. CDR3 DNA, as far as it was read: TGTGCCAGCAGCCATGGGACTACCCTAAACACCGGGGAG.

Turning to this clone: The read ends 3 residues shy of where the CDR3 ends; the end is completed using the germline J gene. The rearrangement links TRBV5-1 to TRBJ1-2; perhaps TRBD1 as D (5 bases). There are 13 residues in the CDR3. Germline-derived CDR1 and CDR2 are SGHRS and YFSETQ. V gave up 6 bases and J gave up 1 base, with 10 bases separating them. This chain's CDR3 is CASNRDSNYGYTF. The covered CDR3 bases are TGCGCCAGCAACCGAGACAGTAACTATGGC.

Remarks on this clone: The read comes to an end 3 residues before the CDR3 does, leaving the germline J gene to fill in the end. This chain links TRBV3-1 (or the pseudogene TRBV3-2) with TRBJ1-1, with 7 bases matching TRBD1. The CDR3 length is 14 residues. Germline CDR1 and CDR2: LGHDT and YNNKEL (reference sequence). Unmatched junction bases numbered 8, after V lost 4 bases and J lost 6 bases. CDR3 DNA, as far as it was read: TGTGCCAGCAGCCTTCGACAGGGACGGGCTGAA. Its translation: CASSLRQGRAE. The full CDR3 sequence reads CASSLRQGRAEAFF.

For this clone: The read stops 3 residues short of the end of the CDR3; the missing end is completed from the germline J gene. V is TRBV29-1 and J is TRBJ2-5; 7 bases are a match to TRBD2. Trimming cost V 7 bases and J 2 bases; bases outside gene matches: 7. The CDR3 contains 13 residues. CDR1 is SQVTM, CDR2 ANQGSEA, per germline. The CDR3 DNA, read in part, is TGCAGCGCCCTATCTAGCGGACAAGAGACC. Encoded protein: CSALSSGQET. From start to end, the CDR3 is CSALSSGQETQYF.